This TCR beta chain was sequenced during a study of blood T cell repertoires in COVID-19. Looking at the study overall: Sites across the United States, Italy and Spain contributed samples from acute and convalescent COVID-19. Nucleic acid was either cDNA or gDNA, and it came from T cells, B-cell-depleted T cells, or PBMCs.

This CDR3 has 15 amino acids. J gave up 5 bases and V 1 base, and 7 bases lay outside the gene matches. The germline V gene has CDR1 LNHDA and CDR2 SQIVND (reference sequence). In the original workflow: Reference gene primer amplification in the assay estimated nucleated cell counts. Some clones are missing from TCRdb's copy, which holds only in-frame ones; the method was immunoSEQ multiplex PCR. The V and J calls and clone size come from that table; D and trimming were worked out from the DNA. This table holds 90,000 to 150,000 clones, over 75% found once. In the case of this clone: Other DNA sequences in the same sample also yield this CDR3.

The rearrangement uses TRBV19 and TRBJ1-2; 7 positions agree with TRBD1. The specimen sequenced was peripheral blood. This TCR was sampled from a man between 65 and 85 years old with active or convalescent COVID-19. The DNA of the CDR3 is TGTGCCAGTAGTATAGGCGCGGACAGGCCGTATGGCTACACCTTC. Encoded protein: CASSIGADRPYGYTF. The full variable domain, rest sourced from reference TRBV19 and TRBJ1-2, is DGGITQSPKYLFRKEGQNVTLSCEQNLNHDAMYWYRQDPGQGLRLIYYSQIVNDFQKGDIAEGYSVSREKKESFPLTVTSAQKNPTAFYLCASSIGADRPYGYTFGSGTRLTVV.